Below are 30 T cell receptor beta chains sequenced from a single sample in a study of CD8 T cells in ankylosing spondylitis. TCRdb re-derived calls from the 5' RACE reads in MiXCR, one entry per CDR3 protein. Of 160,000 or so distinct CDR3 sequences detected, around 8.9% appear once; the ten largest clones hold about 15%. Sequenced input: blood, either unsorted or a sorted T cell fraction (not recorded which). The receptors here all came from a female donor with ankylosing spondylitis or in good health (not recorded which).

This clonotype was seen only a few times. J is TRBJ2-1 and V is TRBV27; maybe TRBD1 (6 bases). The CDR3 runs 15 residues. The V end was cut by 4 bases, the J end by 5 bases, with 15 bases between. Germline V lookup: CDR1 MNHEY, CDR2 SMNVEV (reference sequence). CDR3 sequence: CASSSWGTIDNEQFF. The CDR3 nucleotides are TGTGCCAGCAGTTCATGGGGGACAATTGACAATGAGCAGTTCTTC.

This clonotype showed up many times. V is TRBV12-3 or TRBV12-4 and J is TRBJ2-7; D is ambiguous. V shed 3 bases and J shed 6 bases, with 12 bases lying between them. The CDR3 contains 13 residues. The chain's CDR3 is CASSLDPRGEQYF. In DNA form, the CDR3 reads TGTGCCAGCAGTTTGGACCCTAGAGGCGAGCAGTACTTC.

Ten or more counts support this clonotype. The V call is TRBV27, the J call TRBJ2-7; no reliable D call. This CDR3 has 13 amino acids. V was cut by 2 bases and J by 3 bases, with 8 bases left in between. CDR1 is MNHEY and CDR2 is SMNVEV in the germline V gene (reference sequence). The CDR3 spells CASSLTSNYEQYF. CDR3 nucleotides: TGTGCCAGCAGTTTAACCTCGAACTACGAGCAGTACTTC.

V gene TRBV30 combines with J gene TRBJ1-1; TRBD1 might be the D (5 bases). With 2 bases removed from V and 0 bases from J, the gap between germline ends came to 10 bases. The CDR3 has 14 residues. CDR1 is GTSNPN and CDR2 is SVGIG in the germline V gene (reference sequence). CDR3 nucleotides: TGTGCCTGGAGTATAGGGGTCATGAACACTGAAGCTTTCTTT. Translated, it gives CAWSIGVMNTEAFF. Based on the CDR3 plus reference TRBV30 and TRBJ1-1, the full variable domain is SQTIHQWPATLVQPVGSPLSLECTVEGTSNPNLYWYRQAAGRGLQLLFYSVGIGQISSEVPQNLSASRPQDRQFILSSKKLLLSDSGFYLCAWSIGVMNTEAFFGQGTRLTVV.

The rearrangement joins TRBV6-5 to TRBJ1-1; possible D gene TRBD1, 5 bases. Germline V lookup: CDR1 MNHEY, CDR2 SVGAGI. The length of the CDR3 is 11 residues. Trimming left V 5 bases short and J 7 bases short, with 8 bases between. The CDR3 loop is CASSHTGEAFF. The DNA of the CDR3 is TGTGCCAGCAGTCACACAGGTGAAGCTTTCTTT.

This clonotype was counted a few times. V usage is TRBV3-1 and J usage is TRBJ1-1; D is ambiguous. The germline CDR1 and CDR2 sequences are LGHDT and YNNKEL (reference sequence). V was trimmed by 0 bases and J by 6 bases, leaving 11 bases between them. The CDR3 length is 14 residues. The CDR3 here is CASSQDFLGAEAFF. CDR3 DNA: TGTGCCAGCAGCCAAGATTTCTTGGGTGCTGAAGCTTTCTTT.

This clonotype was counted ten times or more. The rearrangement joins TRBV4-3 to TRBJ2-1; D call uncertain. Germline V gene lookup returns CDR1 LGHNA and CDR2 YSLEER. Trimming left V 3 bases short and J 0 bases short, with 9 bases between. The CDR3 length is 15 residues. The CDR3 coding sequence is TGCGCCAGCAGCCAGACGGAGAGCTCCTACAATGAGCAGTTCTTC. Encoded protein: CASSQTESSYNEQFF.

This clonotype has ten or more counts. The rearrangement links TRBV12-3 or TRBV12-4 to TRBJ1-2, with a possible D match to TRBD1 (5 bases). The germline V and J ends were trimmed by 6 bases and 9 bases, with 14 bases remaining between them. The CDR3 length is 12 residues. CDR3 residues: CASSPGGLRYTF. In DNA, the CDR3 is TGTGCCAGCAGCCCCGGGGGATTGCGCTACACCTTC.

The table lists this clonotype with a count of one. A much bigger clone sits one base away, suggesting this may be a read error. The chain uses TRBV7-9 and TRBJ2-1, with D unresolved. CDR1 and CDR2 from the germline V gene are SEHNR and FQNEAQ (reference sequence). The CDR3 has 12 amino acids. This chain's CDR3 is CASSSLSNGQFF. The CDR3 bases are TGTGCCAGCAGCTCCCTCTCCAATGGGCAGTTCTTC.

This clonotype was detected many times. The chain couples TRBV6-2 or TRBV6-3 to TRBJ1-1; no clear D. The CDR3 has 13 amino acids. Germline CDR1 and CDR2: MNHEY and SVGEGT. V was pared by 1 base and J by 0 bases, with 3 bases between. The CDR3: CASSYLMNTEAFF. The CDR3 nucleotides read TGTGCCAGCAGTTACTTAATGAACACTGAAGCTTTCTTT.

This clonotype was detected a few times. This chain uses TRBV24-1 with TRBJ2-3, with 10 bases fitting TRBD2. In germline, CDR1 is KGHDR, CDR2 SFDVKD. With V trimmed by 10 bases and J by 3 bases, 6 bases remained unmatched. CDR3 length: 14 amino acids. CDR3 region: CATGASGSTDTQYF. The CDR3, as DNA: TGTGCCACAGGAGCTAGCGGGAGTACAGATACGCAGTATTTT.

This clonotype has at least ten counts. The gene calls are TRBV4-3 and TRBJ2-5; 11 positions agree with TRBD2. Germline CDR1 reads LGHNA; CDR2 reads YSLEER. Trimming removed 0 bases from V and 4 bases from J; junction bases left unmatched: 4. CDR3 length: 16 residues. The DNA for the CDR3 is TGCGCCAGCAGCCAAGACGGCCTAGCGGGAGGAGAGACCCAGTACTTC. This gives the protein CASSQDGLAGGETQYF.

This clonotype was counted a single time. The V gene is TRBV20-1, the J gene TRBJ2-5, with 9 bases matching TRBD2. Trimming at V came to 3 bases and at J to 4 bases, leaving 6 bases not matched to a gene. The CDR3 is 14 amino acids. Germline CDR1 DFQATT, CDR2 SNEGSKA (reference sequence). This chain's CDR3 is CSASVGTSPETQYF. CDR3 coding DNA: TGCAGTGCTAGCGTCGGGACTAGCCCAGAGACCCAGTACTTC.

V usage is TRBV7-9 and J usage is TRBJ1-1; D not certain. CDR1 is SEHNR and CDR2 is FQNEAQ in the germline V gene (reference sequence). CDR3 length: 15 amino acids. The V and J ends lost 4 bases and 6 bases respectively, with 18 bases between them. This CDR3 reads CASSSPELGVPEAFF. In DNA form, the CDR3 reads TGTGCCAGCAGCTCGCCCGAACTCGGGGTTCCTGAAGCTTTCTTT. The variable domain in full, completed from reference TRBV7-9 and TRBJ1-1, reads DTGVSQNPRHKITKRGQNVTFRCDPISEHNRLYWYRQTLGQGPEFLTYFQNEAQLEKSRLLSDRFSAERPKGSFSTLEIQRTEQGDSAMYLCASSSPELGVPEAFFGQGTRLTVV.

This clonotype was seen a few times. This sequence joins TRBV12-5 and TRBJ1-1; D is ambiguous. This CDR3 spans 13 amino acids. The V gene's germline CDR1 is LGHNT and CDR2 FRNRAP. With 9 bases removed from V and 5 bases from J, the gap between germline ends came to 16 bases. CDR3 sequence reads: CASGDGGWTEAFF. In nucleotides, the CDR3 is TGTGCTAGCGGTGACGGAGGGTGGACTGAAGCTTTCTTT.

This clonotype has a handful of counts. The V and J genes are TRBV7-9 and TRBJ1-2; no clear D gene. The CDR3 is 12 residues long. The ends were cut back, 1 base at V and 8 bases at J, with 8 bases in the middle. Germline CDR1 SEHNR, CDR2 FQNEAQ (reference sequence). The CDR3 reads CASSLGASGYTF. The CDR3 bases are TGTGCCAGCAGCTTAGGGGCATCCGGCTACACCTTC.

This clonotype was observed many times. In DNA, the CDR3 is TGTGCCAGCAGCTCAGTTGGACTCCACGATACGCAGTATTTT. Translated: CASSSVGLHDTQYF. The genes are TRBV7-9 and TRBJ2-3; D might be TRBD2 (5 bases). The CDR3 loop spans 14 amino acids. Trimming stripped 4 bases from V and 6 bases from J, with 14 bases between. Germline CDR1 SEHNR, CDR2 FQNEAQ (reference sequence). The entire variable domain, with the rest obtained from reference TRBV7-9 and TRBJ2-3, is as follows: DTGVSQNPRHKITKRGQNVTFRCDPISEHNRLYWYRQTLGQGPEFLTYFQNEAQLEKSRLLSDRFSAERPKGSFSTLEIQRTEQGDSAMYLCASSSVGLHDTQYFGPGTRLTVL.

A few counts support this clonotype. The V and J genes are TRBV12-3 or TRBV12-4 and TRBJ1-6; 8 nucleotides line up with TRBD1. J gave up 14 bases and V 4 bases, and 10 bases lay outside the gene matches. The CDR3 length is 14 residues. The DNA of the CDR3 is TGTGCCAGCAGTTCCGGGACAGGCTTAAGGGCCCTCCACTTT. Protein: CASSSGTGLRALHF.

CDR3 amino acids: CASSSDRVNEQFF. The CDR3 region has the DNA TGTGCCAGCAGCTCCGACAGGGTTAATGAGCAGTTCTTC. This chain uses TRBV7-9 with TRBJ2-1; 7 bases are a match to TRBD1. V lost 4 bases, J lost 7 bases, and 4 bases stayed unmatched. The CDR3 is 13 amino acids. Germline assignment: CDR1 SEHNR and CDR2 FQNEAQ (reference sequence).

This clonotype was counted at least ten times. V and J are TRBV27 and TRBJ1-5; D is ambiguous. CDR3 length equals 14 residues. V lost 1 base and J lost 0, with 4 bases in between. CDR1 MNHEY and CDR2 SMNVEV come from the germline V gene (reference sequence). DNA of the CDR3: TGTGCCAGCAGTTTATTCTATAGCAATCAGCCCCAGCATTTT. Its translation is CASSLFYSNQPQHF.

The rearrangement uses TRBV27 and TRBJ2-1; 8 bases agree with TRBD1. Germline CDR1 MNHEY, CDR2 SMNVEV (reference sequence). The CDR3 is 14 residues long. V lost 5 bases to trimming and J lost 4 bases; unmatched junction nucleotides: 4. Here the CDR3 reads CASSNTGGYNEQFF. CDR3 nucleotide sequence: TGTGCCAGCAGTAACACAGGGGGTTACAATGAGCAGTTCTTC.

CDR3 sequence (DNA): TGTGCCAGCAGCTCCGGGCTCCGGGGCGACTACAATGAGCAGTTCTTC. It is translated as CASSSGLRGDYNEQFF. The chain joins TRBV7-8 to TRBJ2-1; D may match TRBD1 or TRBD2 (5 bases each). The germline V gene has CDR1 SGHVS and CDR2 FQNEAQ. The CDR3 runs 16 residues. V lost 4 bases and J lost 3, with 16 bases in between. The full variable domain, completed using reference TRBV7-8 and TRBJ2-1, is GAGVSQSPRYKVAKRGQDVALRCDPISGHVSLFWYQQALGQGPEFLTYFQNEAQLDKSGLPSDRFFAERPEGSVSTLKIQRTQQEDSAVYLCASSSGLRGDYNEQFFGPGTRLTVL.

The chain employs TRBV6-5 and TRBJ2-7; 8 positions match TRBD2. The germline gives CDR1 MNHEY, CDR2 SVGAGI. Germline trimming cut 0 bases from V and 5 bases from J; bases unmatched to any gene: 6. This CDR3 is 15 amino acids long. The CDR3 sequence is CASSYSSGGLDEQYF. Here the CDR3 DNA reads TGTGCCAGCAGTTACTCGTCGGGAGGGCTGGACGAGCAGTACTTC.

The genes are TRBV27 and TRBJ2-7; TRBD1 matches 7 bases. Unmatched junction bases numbered 17, after V lost 5 bases and J lost 4 bases. CDR3 length equals 17 residues. In germline, CDR1 is MNHEY, CDR2 SMNVEV (reference sequence). This CDR3 reads CASSPSDRLFEGYEQYF. CDR3 DNA sequence: TGTGCCAGCAGTCCGTCGGACAGGCTCTTTGAGGGTTACGAGCAGTACTTC.

This clonotype was detected many times. The chain combines TRBV12-3 or TRBV12-4 with TRBJ1-2; perhaps TRBD1 as D (6 bases). V lost 4 bases to trimming and J lost 8 bases, with 14 bases between them. This CDR3 is 13 amino acids long. CDR3 sequence (DNA): TGTGCCAGCAGTTCTTCAGGGGTTGAAGGCTACACCTTC. Encoded protein: CASSSSGVEGYTF.

The V and J genes are TRBV5-6 and TRBJ1-5; 8 positions match TRBD1. Germline lookup yields CDR1 SGHDT and CDR2 YYEEEE. Losses at the gene ends were 0 bases for V and 9 bases for J; bases not matched to a gene: 8. This CDR3 region has 15 residues. The CDR3 sequence: CASSLGTGSLRPQHF. The CDR3 DNA reads as TGTGCCAGCAGCTTGGGGACAGGGTCCCTTAGGCCCCAGCATTTT.

This clonotype was counted a few times. V and J are TRBV12-3 or TRBV12-4 and TRBJ1-5, with D unclear. The V end was cut by 3 bases, the J end by 2 bases, with 11 bases between. The CDR3 sequence is 15 residues long. The CDR3 nucleotides are TGTGCCAGCAGTTTTAACACCCAAGGCAATCAGCCCCAGCATTTT. It is translated as CASSFNTQGNQPQHF.

This clonotype was picked up many times. The CDR3 here is CASSPGADRSGANVLTF. The CDR3 region has the DNA TGCGCCAGCAGCCCAGGGGCCGATCGCTCTGGGGCCAACGTCCTGACTTTC. The chain carries TRBV5-1 and TRBJ2-6; maybe TRBD1 (6 bases). Trimming removed 4 bases from V and 0 bases from J, with 14 bases in between. CDR3 size: 17 residues. CDR1 and CDR2 from the germline V gene are SGHRS and YFSETQ.

The sample holds a few counts of this clonotype. The rearrangement uses TRBV5-4 and TRBJ2-1; tentative D call: TRBD2 (6 bases). Between the trimmed V and J ends, which lost 6 bases and 2 bases, there was a span of 18 bases. Germline CDR1 is SGHNT and CDR2 is YYREEE (reference sequence). The length of the CDR3 is 16 residues. CDR3 in DNA: TGTGCCAGCACCACAGACGTCGGGGGTGCCTACAATGAGCAGTTCTTC. Amino acid sequence: CASTTDVGGAYNEQFF. Drawing the rest from reference TRBV5-4 and TRBJ2-1, the complete variable domain is ETGVTQSPTHLIKTRGQQVTLRCSSQSGHNTVSWYQQALGQGPQFIFQYYREEENGRGNFPPRFSGLQFPNYSSELNVNALELDDSALYLCASTTDVGGAYNEQFFGPGTRLTVL.

The genes are TRBV28 and TRBJ1-5; D is unresolved. The germline V gene has CDR1 MDHEN and CDR2 SYDVKM. V lost 10 bases to trimming and J lost 2 bases, with 18 bases between them. This CDR3 has 15 amino acids. The CDR3 loop is CATAPQGFGNQPQHF. Written as DNA, the CDR3 is TGTGCCACAGCACCCCAAGGATTTGGCAATCAGCCCCAGCATTTT.